This record covers a single TCR beta chain. Its antigen is still unknown. The entry originates in a study of beta chain features in type 1 diabetes. Study-level findings and limits: Among patients with Type 1 diabetes, TCRB CDR3s were moderately but significantly shorter in every one of the four CD4+ subsets.

Reverse transcription of all isolated RNA meant that expressed TCRB transcripts were sequenced. The average read count of naive, central memory and regulatory T cell samples was about 3.57 million. The table came from immunoSEQ multiplex PCR; TCRdb's copy has only in-frame clones and leaves some out. Here the sample spans more than 300,000 clones, less than 9.5% being singletons. Germline V gene sequence: CDR1 MDHEN, CDR2 SYDVKM. V lost 7 bases, J lost 4 bases, and 14 bases stayed unmatched. The CDR3 runs to 16 residues. The sequence derives from a woman between 18 and 29 years old in good health. This chain uses TRBV28 with TRBJ2-5, with 8 bases fitting TRBD1. Source material: central memory CD4+ T cells from blood. The CDR3 is CASKVGTGVYRETQYF. CDR3 sequence (DNA): TGTGCCAGCAAGGTTGGGACAGGAGTTTACCGAGAGACCCAGTACTTC.